This T cell receptor beta chain appears in the sequencing data of a study of CD8 T cells in Susac syndrome (dated by TCRdb to between 2018 and 2020). In terms of the full investigation: The study used repertoire sequencing to test whether antigen drove CD8+ T cell activation and differentiation in Susac syndrome. The clonality of the CD8+ T cell repertoire was compared across over 9 healthy donors, roughly 14 Susac syndrome patients and under 17 multiple sclerosis patients.

Trimming takes 6 bases off V and 8 bases off J; junction bases not matched to a gene: 8. As encoded in the germline V gene, CDR1 is MNHEY while CDR2 is SVGEGT. Counted from cysteine to phenylalanine, this CDR3 has 15 amino acids. Just the 45-base CDR3 DNA is kept, in frame starting at base 1. High-throughput TCR beta sequencing profiled peripheral blood CD8+ and CD4+ T cells from healthy donors, Susac syndrome patients and multiple sclerosis patients. Multiple sclerosis controls were treatment-naive patients with stable or active relapsing-remitting disease fulfilling revised McDonald criteria. Bulk CD8+ and CD4+ T cells were purified magnetically by negative isolation, whereas CD8+ TEMRA cells were enriched by FACS. Blood was collected in EDTA tubes and processed within 24 hours, with PBMCs isolated through density gradient centrifugation. PBMCs destined for TCR sequencing were cryopreserved in liquid nitrogen and later thawed in a 37 °C water bath. A purity of at least 90% was achieved for sorted or isolated CD4+, CD8+ and CD8+ TEMRA cells.

RNA was extracted using the RNeasy kit, and roughly 0.5 to 1 ug of the RNA was reverse transcribed with random hexamers. The immunoSEQ multiplex PCR assay, covering 54 Vbeta and 13 Jbeta segments, was used to amplify TCR beta CDR3 regions. PCR amplification bias was corrected by using a synthetic template baseline for primer optimization and computational correction. Turning to the authors' computational methods: Reads were assigned to V, D and J genes according to IMGT and analyzed in immunoSEQ Analyzer, with only productive sequences retained. Clonality was computed as one minus Shannon entropy normalized by log2 of the number of productive unique sequences. For each patient and control, public and private clones were evaluated among the 100 most prevalent clones. Susac-specific clones were defined as absent from healthy and MS cohorts, roughly 1,100 published viral clones and other ImmuneACCESS disease sequences. The public reads were reprocessed in TCRdb via fastp at Q25 and MiXCR, keeping in-frame beta chains. All rows with the same CDR3 protein become a single entry with the most common DNA and genes. The V and J calls reflect TCRdb's pipeline rather than the authors' work. The sample table lists 250,000 to 300,000 distinct CDR3 sequences, about 89% of them with a count of one. More than 0.15% of the sample is in the top ten clones.

Of note for this clonotype: This receptor's antigen is unknown. No clone much larger than this one lies a single base away; base qualities are absent.

General findings and caveats noted by the study authors: The study acknowledged that relatively few individuals were included in the TCR sequencing and HLA analysis.

The source material was CD8+ T cells from PBMCs. The chain is assembled from TRBV6-2 or TRBV6-3 and TRBJ1-6; 9 bases in the junction line up with TRBD1. The receptor was isolated from a human donor with multiple sclerosis. The CDR3 region has the sequence CASSHPDRGYSPLHF. DNA sequence: TGTGCCAGCAGCCACCCGGACAGGGGATATTCACCCCTCCACTTT.